These 24 T cell receptor beta chains were all obtained from the same sample, sequenced in a study of identical twins. TCRdb passed the 5' RACE reads through MiXCR, listing each CDR3 protein once. The sample lists approximately 1.8 million distinct CDR3 sequences, around 29% occurring once. Sequencing was performed on cord blood. These receptors were collected from a newborn girl in good health.

This clonotype showed up just a few times. The rearrangement uses TRBV24-1 and TRBJ2-1, with 8 positions matching TRBD1. The CDR3 runs to 17 residues. Per germline, CDR1 KGHDR and CDR2 SFDVKD. Trimming at V came to 5 bases and at J to 8 bases, leaving 16 bases not matched to a gene. CDR3 protein: CATSVTPEGRGHHEQFF. In nucleotides, the CDR3 is TGTGCCACCAGTGTAACTCCCGAAGGCAGGGGGCATCATGAGCAGTTCTTC.

This clonotype showed up many times. The chain carries TRBV12-3 or TRBV12-4 and TRBJ2-7; D is unclear. The CDR3 sequence is 12 residues long. With 5 bases removed from V and 3 bases from J, the gap between germline ends came to 8 bases. The CDR3 here is CASSVRNYEQYF. CDR3 nucleotide sequence: TGTGCCAGCAGTGTACGGAACTACGAGCAGTACTTC.

V is TRBV11-2 and J is TRBJ2-4, with TRBD2 as a possible D gene (6 bases). The germline CDR1 and CDR2 sequences are SGHAT and FQNNGV. Trimming took 0 bases from V and 13 from J, leaving 22 bases between them. The CDR3 totals 16 residues. This CDR3 reads CASSLDWTNGADEQYF. CDR3 nucleotides: TGTGCCAGCAGCTTAGATTGGACTAACGGGGCCGATGAGCAGTACTTC.

V and J are TRBV7-8 and TRBJ2-1; perhaps TRBD2 as D (7 bases). The CDR3 covers 16 residues. The germline V gene encodes CDR1 SGHVS and CDR2 FQNEAQ. Trimming left V 5 bases short and J 4 bases short, with 18 bases between. CDR3 nucleotides: TGTGCCAGCAGCCGCCGGGGGCGGGAGCTTTACAATGAGCAGTTCTTC. Its translation: CASSRRGRELYNEQFF.

This clonotype showed up just a few times. V gene TRBV7-8 combines with J gene TRBJ1-2; D is perhaps TRBD1 (6 bases). V was shortened by 5 bases and J by 0 bases, with 13 bases between the two germline ends. Germline CDR1 is SGHVS and CDR2 is FQNEAQ. This CDR3 region has 15 residues. In DNA, the CDR3 is TGTGCCAGCAGCCCACTTGGGGGCCCTAACTATGGCTACACCTTC. This codes for CASSPLGGPNYGYTF.

The rearrangement uses TRBV24-1 and TRBJ2-7; possibly TRBD1 or TRBD2 for D (6 bases each). This CDR3 is 19 amino acids long. Trimming removed 0 bases from V and 3 bases from J, with 23 bases in between. Germline V gene sequence: CDR1 KGHDR, CDR2 SFDVKD. This CDR3 is CATSDLPLVSGEELYEQYF. CDR3 DNA sequence: TGTGCCACCAGTGATTTGCCTTTGGTGTCAGGGGAGGAACTCTACGAGCAGTACTTC.

This clonotype was picked up one time. The genes are TRBV11-2 and TRBJ1-5; D is uncertain. CDR3 size: 16 residues. V was pared by 7 bases and J by 1 base, with 17 bases between. Per the germline V gene, CDR1 is SGHAT and CDR2 is FQNNGV. The CDR3 region is CASNLGTSGSNQPQHF. In DNA form, the CDR3 reads TGTGCCAGCAACCTCGGAACAAGTGGGAGCAATCAGCCCCAGCATTTT.

The chain is built from TRBV4-2 and TRBJ2-2; 9 bases agree with TRBD1. Looked up from germline, CDR1 is LGHNA and CDR2 is YNFKEQ. The V and J ends lost 3 bases and 5 bases, in that order; junction bases with no gene match: 10. The CDR3 has 17 residues. In DNA form, the CDR3 reads TGTGCCAGCAGCCATATACCGGGACAGGGACTGACCGGGGAGCTGTTTTTT. This translates into CASSHIPGQGLTGELFF.

The sample holds a few counts of this clonotype. This chain connects TRBV20-1 to TRBJ1-6; unclear D gene. The CDR3 consists of 16 residues. Germline assignment: CDR1 DFQATT and CDR2 SNEGSKA (reference sequence). The ends were cut back, 4 bases at V and 0 bases at J, with 13 bases in the middle. The CDR3 DNA sequence: TGCAGTGCTACTAGAGACGGAAGCTCCTATAATTCACCCCTCCACTTT. This codes for CSATRDGSSYNSPLHF.

A few counts support this clonotype. This chain uses TRBV20-1 with TRBJ2-4, with D perhaps matching TRBD2 (6 bases). Trimming pared 5 bases from V and 3 bases from J, leaving 8 bases between. The CDR3 extends over 12 amino acids. The V gene's germline CDR1 is DFQATT and CDR2 SNEGSKA (reference sequence). In nucleotides, the CDR3 is TGCAGTGCTGGGGGGATCAAAAACATTCAGTACTTC. Amino acids: CSAGGIKNIQYF.

The chain couples TRBV4-2 to TRBJ2-1; unclear D gene. Germline values: CDR1 LGHNA, CDR2 YNFKEQ. The CDR3 runs 12 residues. Trimming removed 0 bases from V and 6 bases from J, with 3 bases in between. The CDR3 DNA is TGTGCCAGCAGCCAAGAAATCAATGAGCAGTTCTTC. Protein: CASSQEINEQFF.

The rearrangement links TRBV2 to TRBJ2-5, with 8 bases that match TRBD1. CDR3 length: 17 amino acids. After removal of 3 bases from V and 2 bases from J, the junction contained 11 bases not matched to a gene. The germline gives CDR1 SNHLY, CDR2 FYNNEI. The CDR3 is CASSEPYFQGAQETQYF. The DNA of the CDR3 is TGTGCCAGCAGTGAGCCTTATTTTCAGGGGGCGCAAGAGACCCAGTACTTC.

Regarding this clonotype: With a much larger clone just one base away, this may be a read error. V usage is TRBV10-3 and J usage is TRBJ2-5, with D possibly being TRBD2 (6 bases). The CDR3 loop spans 14 amino acids. Per germline, CDR1 ENHRY and CDR2 SYGVKD. CDR3 region: CAISLTREQETRYF. The CDR3 coding sequence is TGTGCCATCAGTTTGACTAGGGAGCAAGAGACCCGGTACTTC.

About this clonotype: One junction end does not reproduce the germline sequence, and a read error may be involved. The chain links TRBV11-2 to TRBJ2-3, with 15 nucleotides matching TRBD2. In germline, CDR1 is SGHAT, CDR2 FQNNGV. CDR3 size: 19 residues. This CDR3 is CASNLDLGTSGRITKSQYF. The CDR3, as DNA: TGTGCCAGCAACTTAGATCTCGGGACTAGCGGGAGGATAACTAAGTCGCAGTATTTT.

The V and J genes are TRBV7-2 and TRBJ1-6; D uncertain. Deletions cut 2 bases from V and 10 bases from J, with 9 bases between. This CDR3 has 13 residues. Looked up from germline, CDR1 is SGHTA and CDR2 is FQGNSA. CDR3 protein: CASSLLSGSPLHF. CDR3 bases: TGTGCCAGCAGCTTATTATCCGGATCACCCCTCCACTTT.

The chain carries TRBV19 and TRBJ2-1; 11 positions match TRBD2. With the DNA end fitting TRBJ2-7 better, the J assignment may be wrong. The CDR3 has 16 residues. CDR1 and CDR2 (germline): LNHDA, SQIVND (reference sequence). Here the CDR3 DNA reads TGTGCCAGTAGCCGCGGGACTAGCGGATCCTACAATGAGCAGTACTTC. It encodes CASSRGTSGSYNEQYF.

This chain uses TRBV20-1 with TRBJ2-1; 13 positions agree with TRBD2. V dropped 5 bases and J dropped 9; count of bases not matched to a gene: 4. In germline, CDR1 is DFQATT, CDR2 SNEGSKA (reference sequence). This CDR3 is built from 13 residues. CDR3 coding DNA: TGCAGTGCTCCGGGACTAGCGGGGTCTGAGCAGTTCTTC. Translating gives CSAPGLAGSEQFF.

The chain links TRBV20-1 to TRBJ2-4; tentatively, D is TRBD1 or TRBD2 (6 bases each). The CDR3 loop spans 13 amino acids. Between the trimmed V and J ends, which lost 3 bases and 13 bases, there was a span of 19 bases. CDR1 DFQATT and CDR2 SNEGSKA come from the germline V gene (reference sequence). The CDR3 DNA is TGCAGTGCTAGTTTGGCGGGGCCAGGGGAGCAGTACTTC. Translating it yields CSASLAGPGEQYF.

The chain links TRBV6-6 to TRBJ1-2; D not resolved. Trimming stripped 2 bases from V and 0 bases from J, with 10 bases between. The CDR3 has 15 amino acids. The germline CDR1 and CDR2 sequences are MNHNY and SVGAGI (reference sequence). The CDR3 is CASSYRREANYGYTF. The CDR3 DNA follows: TGTGCCAGCAGTTACAGACGAGAGGCTAACTATGGCTACACCTTC.

This clonotype was counted a few times. The chain recombines TRBV7-9 with TRBJ2-6; unclear D gene. CDR1 is SEHNR, CDR2 FQNEAQ, per germline (reference sequence). There are 18 residues in the CDR3. Trimming cost V 5 bases and J 0 bases, with 17 bases left between them. For the CDR3, the DNA is TGTGCCAGCAGCAAAAGCAGTATTTGGGGCTCTGGGGCCAACGTCCTGACTTTC. Translating gives CASSKSSIWGSGANVLTF.

Of note for this clonotype: This may come from a read error, since a much larger clone is one base off. This chain connects TRBV7-6 to TRBJ2-1; D is unresolved. The J call may not be correct, given that the DNA end is closer to TRBJ2-7. This CDR3 has 15 residues. In germline, CDR1 is SGHVS, CDR2 FNYEAQ. Written as DNA, the CDR3 is TGTGCCAGCAGCTTAGGAGAGAGCTCCTACAATGAGCAGTACTTC. Amino acids: CASSLGESSYNEQYF.

This clonotype was counted between two and nine times. The V call is TRBV20-1, the J call TRBJ2-3; 7 bases are shared with TRBD1. V was clipped by 6 bases and J by 5 bases; unmatched bases: 8. This CDR3 comprises 13 residues. The germline gives CDR1 DFQATT, CDR2 SNEGSKA (reference sequence). CDR3 coding DNA: TGCAGTGCCGGACAGGCTAAGGGAGATACGCAGTATTTT. Translation gives CSAGQAKGDTQYF.

This clonotype was picked up many times. In DNA form, the CDR3 reads TGTGCCAGCAGGCCTTACTCTGGGGCCAACGTCCTGACTTTC. Its translation is CASRPYSGANVLTF. V is TRBV6-6 and J is TRBJ2-6; D gene unclear. Trimming removed 6 bases from V and 0 bases from J, with 6 bases in between. This CDR3 is 14 amino acids long. Looked up from germline, CDR1 is MNHNY and CDR2 is SVGAGI (reference sequence).

The chain couples TRBV14 to TRBJ2-5; 8 bases line up with TRBD1. The DNA end favors TRBJ2-7, so the J call may be wrong. CDR1 and CDR2 from the germline V gene are SGHDN and FVKESK. This CDR3 has 14 amino acids. The CDR3 DNA reads TGTGCCAGCATGTGGTGCAGGGGGCCTTACGAGCAGTACTTC. This sequence encodes CASMWCRGPYEQYF.